This TCR beta chain stems from a study of blood T cell repertoires in COVID-19. In the study overall: Samples taken during acute and convalescent COVID-19 were collected in the United States, Italy and Spain. Sources were T cells, B-cell-depleted T cells, or PBMCs; the material itself was cDNA or gDNA.

CDR3 size: 13 residues. Germline V gene lookup returns CDR1 SGHAT and CDR2 FQDESV (reference sequence). With 5 bases clipped from V and 8 bases from J, the junction kept 7 bases outside the gene matches. In its sample, this clone was seen once. In the original workflow: How many nucleated cells were present was estimated from reference gene primer amplification. Here immunoSEQ multiplex PCR was the method, and the copy in TCRdb shows in-frame clones only, minus some. The D gene and trimming were derived from the DNA, and the V and J assignments and clone size from that table. This table has roughly 230,000 clones, over 70% appearing once.

The J gene is TRBJ1-2, the V gene TRBV11-1; 8 bases map to TRBD1. The TCR comes from an elderly woman with acute or convalescent COVID-19. Sequencing used peripheral blood. In nucleotides, the CDR3 is TGTGCCAGCAGCCGGACAGGGTCTTGGGGCTACACCTTC. It codes for CASSRTGSWGYTF. Combining the CDR3 with reference TRBV11-1 and TRBJ1-2 gives the whole variable domain EAEVAQSPRYKITEKSQAVAFWCDPISGHATLYWYRQILGQGPELLVQFQDESVVDDSQLPKDRFSAERLKGVDSTLKIQPAELGDSAMYLCASSRTGSWGYTFGSGTRLTVV.